One TCR beta chain is described in this entry. Antigen specificity is unknown. This entry is derived from a study of T-cell memory formation after mild COVID-19. Turning to the study itself: Each donor largely had its own TCR clusters.

General study findings and limits: What remained unconfirmed was the SARS-CoV-2 specificity of second-wave clones peaking on day 37. Most CD4+ clones that shrank were in CM and EM, while CD8+ ones turned up in EMRA.

The CDR3 contains 13 residues. Trimming shortened V by 6 bases and J by 8 bases, and 14 bases separated the two germline ends. Germline loops: CDR1 MNHEY, CDR2 SVGEGT. TCRdb re-called the 5' RACE reads with MiXCR, one entry per CDR3 protein. In the table there are 250,000 to 350,000 distinct CDR3 sequences, approximately 15% of which are singletons. This receptor was taken from a man between 18 and 29 years old who had mild COVID-19 (a few samples of this study predate the infection). Cell type and time point are not known. Specimen: PBMCs or a T cell subset sorted from them (not recorded which). This chain joins TRBV6-2 or TRBV6-3 and TRBJ2-1; tentative D call: TRBD2 (6 bases). This chain's CDR3 is CASSRLVSHEQFF. CDR3 nucleotide sequence: TGTGCCAGCAGCAGACTAGTTAGCCATGAGCAGTTCTTC.